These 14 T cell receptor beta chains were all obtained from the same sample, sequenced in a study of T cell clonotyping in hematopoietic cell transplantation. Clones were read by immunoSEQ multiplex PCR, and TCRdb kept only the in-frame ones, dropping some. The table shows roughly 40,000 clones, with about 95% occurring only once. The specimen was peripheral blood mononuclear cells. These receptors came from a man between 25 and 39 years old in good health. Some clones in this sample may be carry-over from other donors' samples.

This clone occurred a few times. The CDR3 region has the DNA TGCGCCAGCAGCCAAGTGCCGGGACGGAGCACAGATACGCAGTATTTT. It specifies CASSQVPGRSTDTQYF. The rearrangement links TRBV4-1 to TRBJ2-3; tentatively, D is TRBD1 or TRBD2 (5 bases each). In germline, CDR1 is MGHRA, CDR2 YSYEKL. The CDR3 runs to 16 residues. V shed 1 base and J shed 0 bases, with 11 bases lying between them.

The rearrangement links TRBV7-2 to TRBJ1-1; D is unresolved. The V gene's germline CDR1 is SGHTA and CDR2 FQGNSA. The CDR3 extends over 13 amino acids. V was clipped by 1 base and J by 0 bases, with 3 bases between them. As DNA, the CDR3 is TGTGCCAGCAGCTTAGACTTGAACACTGAAGCTTTCTTT. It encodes CASSLDLNTEAFF.

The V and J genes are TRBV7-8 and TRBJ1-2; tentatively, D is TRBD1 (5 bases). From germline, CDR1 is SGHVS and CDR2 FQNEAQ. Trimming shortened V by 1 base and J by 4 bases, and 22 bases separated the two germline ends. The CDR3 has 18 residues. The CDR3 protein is CASSLDPPGTLAVYGYTF. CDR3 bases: TGTGCCAGCAGCTTAGACCCTCCCGGGACGCTTGCCGTCTATGGCTACACCTTC. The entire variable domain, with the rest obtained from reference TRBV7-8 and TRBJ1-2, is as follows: GAGVSQSPRYKVAKRGQDVALRCDPISGHVSLFWYQQALGQGPEFLTYFQNEAQLDKSGLPSDRFFAERPEGSVSTLKIQRTQQEDSAVYLCASSLDPPGTLAVYGYTFGSGTRLTVV.

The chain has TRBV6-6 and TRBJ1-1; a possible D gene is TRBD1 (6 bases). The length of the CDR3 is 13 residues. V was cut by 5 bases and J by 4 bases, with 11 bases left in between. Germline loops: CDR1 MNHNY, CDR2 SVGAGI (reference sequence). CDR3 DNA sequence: TGTGCCAGCAGTAATCGGACAGCCACTGAAGCTTTCTTT. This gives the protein CASSNRTATEAFF.

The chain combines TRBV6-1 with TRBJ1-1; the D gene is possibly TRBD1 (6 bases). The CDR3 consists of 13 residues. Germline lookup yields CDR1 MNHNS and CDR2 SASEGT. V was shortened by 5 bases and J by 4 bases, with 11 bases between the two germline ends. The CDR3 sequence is CASSQTGSTEAFF. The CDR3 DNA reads TGTGCCAGCAGTCAAACAGGGAGCACTGAAGCTTTCTTT.

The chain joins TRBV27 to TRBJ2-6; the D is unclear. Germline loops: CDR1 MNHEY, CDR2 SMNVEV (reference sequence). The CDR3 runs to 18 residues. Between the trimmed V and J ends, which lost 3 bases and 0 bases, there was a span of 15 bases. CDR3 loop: CASSLAPVEISGANVLTF. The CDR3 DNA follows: TGTGCCAGCAGTTTGGCCCCTGTCGAAATCTCTGGGGCCAACGTCCTGACTTTC.

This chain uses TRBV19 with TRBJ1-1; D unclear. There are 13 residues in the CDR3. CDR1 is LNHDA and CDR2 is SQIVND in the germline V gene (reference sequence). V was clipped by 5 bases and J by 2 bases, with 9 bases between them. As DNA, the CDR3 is TGTGCCAGTAGTGGCTCTATTAACACTGAAGCTTTCTTT. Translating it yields CASSGSINTEAFF.

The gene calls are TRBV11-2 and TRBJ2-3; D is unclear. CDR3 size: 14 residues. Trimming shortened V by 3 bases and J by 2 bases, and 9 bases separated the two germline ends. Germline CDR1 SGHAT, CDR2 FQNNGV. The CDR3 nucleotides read TGTGCCAGCAGCTTTAACCCTAACACAGATACGCAGTATTTT. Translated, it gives CASSFNPNTDTQYF.

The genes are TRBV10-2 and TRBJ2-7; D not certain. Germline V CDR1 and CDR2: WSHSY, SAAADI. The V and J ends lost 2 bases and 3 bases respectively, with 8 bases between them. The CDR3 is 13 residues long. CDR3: CASSEGRSYEQYF. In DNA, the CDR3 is TGCGCCAGCAGTGAGGGCAGGAGCTACGAGCAGTACTTC.

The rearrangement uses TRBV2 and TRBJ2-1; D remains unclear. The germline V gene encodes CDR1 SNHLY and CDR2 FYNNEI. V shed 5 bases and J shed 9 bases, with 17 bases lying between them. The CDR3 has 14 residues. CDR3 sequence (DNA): TGTGCCAGCAGTCTAAGGGTGGCGCGACCTGAGCAGTTCTTC. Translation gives CASSLRVARPEQFF.

This CDR3 is CASSYSFTGSAFF. Here the CDR3 DNA reads TGTGCCAGCAGTTACTCTTTTACAGGGTCAGCTTTCTTT. The chain combines TRBV6-5 with TRBJ1-1; TRBD1 might be the D (6 bases). V was shortened by 0 bases and J by 10 bases, with 12 bases between the two germline ends. From germline, CDR1 is MNHEY and CDR2 SVGAGI. The CDR3 length is 13 residues.

CDR3 sequence: CASSLEEGFGEQYF. For the CDR3, the DNA is TGTGCCAGCAGTTTAGAGGAGGGGTTCGGAGAGCAGTACTTC. V gene TRBV27 combines with J gene TRBJ2-7, with D maybe TRBD2 (6 bases). The germline V gene encodes CDR1 MNHEY and CDR2 SMNVEV (reference sequence). Trimming removed 2 bases at V and 7 bases at J, with 15 bases between. CDR3 length: 14 amino acids.

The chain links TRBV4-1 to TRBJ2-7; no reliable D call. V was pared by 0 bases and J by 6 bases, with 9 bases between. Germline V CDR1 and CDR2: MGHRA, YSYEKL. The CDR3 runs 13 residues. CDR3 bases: TGCGCCAGCAGCCAAGATGGCTTTGGCGAGCAGTACTTC. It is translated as CASSQDGFGEQYF.

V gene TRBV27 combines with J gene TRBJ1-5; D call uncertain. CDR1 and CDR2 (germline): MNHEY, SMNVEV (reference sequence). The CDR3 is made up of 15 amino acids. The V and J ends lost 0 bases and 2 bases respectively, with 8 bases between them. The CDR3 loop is CASSLSITGNQPQHF. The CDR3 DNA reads TGTGCCAGCAGTTTATCGATAACGGGCAATCAGCCCCAGCATTTT.